Detailed here is one T cell receptor beta chain. The CDR3 is 15 amino acids. The junction had 6 bases not matched to a gene; V was cut back by 4 bases and J by 5 bases. The germline CDR1 and CDR2 sequences are SNHLY and FYNNEI. The protocol was immunoSEQ multiplex PCR, while the TCRdb copy is restricted to in-frame clones and leaves out a portion. The sample shows about 710,000 clones, about 89% of them seen only once. This sample is part of a study of shared T cell receptors in the human thymus. This same sample was also taken into another study, of human thymus T cells. That work adds: Donation came from healthy Finnish infants having corrective surgery for congenital heart defects. Thymus specimens were resections from corrective heart surgery. Usage of V and J genes appeared biased in thymic and blood repertoires. Unrelated individuals had highly overlapping thymic repertoires, as reported in related research.

This TCR came from a boy under three years old with a congenital heart defect. The gene calls are TRBV2 and TRBJ2-1; 9 nucleotides agree with TRBD1. Sample: thymocytes. CDR3 bases: TGTGCCAGCAGTGTTGGGGACAGGGCGGACAATGAGCAGTTCTTC. Protein: CASSVGDRADNEQFF.